Each of the 29 T cell receptor beta chains below was sequenced from the same sample in a study of cytomegalovirus exposure and HLA in healthy donors. PCR amplification relied on 60 Vbeta primers (plus 13 Jbeta primers). The protocol was immunoSEQ multiplex PCR, while the TCRdb copy is restricted to in-frame clones and leaves out a portion. Among fewer than 200,000 clones listed, over 60% were seen once. The material sequenced was PBMCs. These receptors were obtained from a female donor in good health and CMV-seronegative.

The rearrangement links TRBV6-1 to TRBJ1-3; D is perhaps TRBD1 (6 bases). Germline lookup yields CDR1 MNHNS and CDR2 SASEGT. There are 14 residues in the CDR3. V lost 5 bases, J lost 3 bases, and 11 bases lay in between. In nucleotides, the CDR3 is TGTGCCAGCAGTCCGACAGGTGATGGAAACACCATATATTTT. Translated: CASSPTGDGNTIYF.

This chain connects TRBV4-3 to TRBJ2-1; a possible D gene is TRBD2 (5 bases). V was trimmed by 1 base and J by 10 bases, leaving 20 bases between them. Per germline, CDR1 LGHNA and CDR2 YSLEER. This CDR3 has 16 amino acids. The CDR3 region has the DNA TGCGCCAGCAGCCAAGCCGGGGTTGCCTATCAAGGGGAGCAGTTCTTC. Its translation: CASSQAGVAYQGEQFF.

The chain uses TRBV30 and TRBJ2-5; 7 bases are shared with TRBD1. The J call may be wrong; the DNA end is better matched by TRBJ2-7. CDR3 size: 13 residues. The germline gives CDR1 GTSNPN, CDR2 SVGIG (reference sequence). CDR3 bases: TGTGCCTGGAGATCCGGGACAGACTACGAGCAGTACTTC. This codes for CAWRSGTDYEQYF.

This chain links TRBV7-3 with TRBJ2-3; 7 bases match TRBD1. Germline CDR1 is SGHTA and CDR2 is FQGTGA. The CDR3 contains 17 residues. V lost 2 bases to trimming and J lost 2 bases; unmatched junction nucleotides: 10. This CDR3 is CASSLSGGTPDTDTQYF. The DNA of the CDR3 is TGTGCCAGCAGCTTATCAGGGGGAACGCCTGACACAGATACGCAGTATTTT.

This chain connects TRBV5-1 to TRBJ2-2; no clear D. CDR3 length equals 16 residues. V was cut by 1 base and J by 11 bases, with 21 bases left in between. The germline CDR1 and CDR2 sequences are SGHRS and YFSETQ. This CDR3 is CASSLSHSGGKSELFF. CDR3 sequence (DNA): TGCGCCAGCAGCTTGAGCCACTCCGGCGGAAAAAGTGAGCTGTTTTTT.

The V call is TRBV7-2, the J call TRBJ1-2; no firm D call. The CDR3 sequence is 14 residues long. Germline V gene lookup returns CDR1 SGHTA and CDR2 FQGNSA. Trimming cost V 7 bases and J 8 bases, with 20 bases left between them. The CDR3: CASTPLLGTNGYTF. The CDR3, as DNA: TGTGCCAGCACCCCCTTGCTGGGTACTAACGGCTACACCTTC. Full variable domain (outside the CDR3, taken from reference TRBV7-2 and TRBJ1-2): GAGVSQSPSNKVTEKGKDVELRCDPISGHTALYWYRQSLGQGLEFLIYFQGNSAPDKSGLPSDRFSAERTGGSVSTLTIQRTQQEDSAVYLCASTPLLGTNGYTFGSGTRLTVV.

This rearrangement joins TRBV28 to TRBJ2-6; maybe TRBD2 (5 bases). The CDR3 spans 16 residues. CDR1 and CDR2 (germline): MDHEN, SYDVKM. Deletions cut 6 bases from V and 5 bases from J, with 17 bases between. The CDR3: CASSKSGLDWANVLTF. The CDR3 nucleotides read TGTGCCAGCAGCAAAAGCGGACTGGATTGGGCCAACGTCCTGACTTTC.

The chain carries TRBV19 and TRBJ1-5, with D possibly matching TRBD1 (6 bases). Germline lookup yields CDR1 LNHDA and CDR2 SQIVND (reference sequence). The CDR3 extends over 13 amino acids. V lost 8 bases, J lost 7 bases, and 15 bases lay in between. CDR3 residues: CASLPARGQPQHF. The DNA of the CDR3 is TGTGCCAGTCTCCCCGCCAGGGGCCAGCCCCAGCATTTT.

The chain carries TRBV19 and TRBJ1-5; D perhaps matches TRBD1 (5 bases). The V end lost 2 bases, the J end lost 1 base, and 6 bases lay between the germline ends. Germline V CDR1 and CDR2: LNHDA, SQIVND (reference sequence). The CDR3 has 14 residues. The CDR3: CASSIRGSNQPQHF. The CDR3, as DNA: TGTGCCAGTAGTATAAGGGGCAGCAATCAGCCCCAGCATTTT.

The gene calls are TRBV9 and TRBJ2-3, with D possibly matching TRBD2 (6 bases). V lost 4 bases and J 1 base, leaving 19 bases between the germline ends. This CDR3 has 17 residues. Looked up from germline, CDR1 is SGDLS and CDR2 is YYNGEE. The CDR3 loop is CASSTGRTVSRTDTQYF. The CDR3 DNA reads as TGTGCCAGCAGCACCGGGAGAACGGTCTCCCGCACAGATACGCAGTATTTT.

A single count supports this clone. The chain is built from TRBV9 and TRBJ1-4, with no clear D. The V end lost 2 bases, the J end lost 8 bases, and 13 bases lay between the germline ends. CDR1 and CDR2 (germline): SGDLS, YYNGEE. The CDR3 extends over 14 amino acids. This chain's CDR3 is CASSVLGSGEKLFF. DNA of the CDR3: TGTGCCAGCAGCGTTCTCGGGTCGGGAGAAAAACTGTTTTTT.

The J gene is TRBJ1-1, the V gene TRBV29-1, with 7 bases lining up with TRBD1. This CDR3 contains 14 residues. Germline V gene data show CDR1 as SQVTM and CDR2 as ANQGSEA. V shed 5 bases, J shed 0 bases, and the junction held 6 bases outside the gene matches. The CDR3 coding sequence is TGCAGCGTTACCATGACAGGGATGAACACTGAAGCTTTCTTT. Amino acids: CSVTMTGMNTEAFF.

The CDR3 DNA is TGTGCCAGCATGGAGGGGACTTATCAGCCCCAGCATTTT. Translated, it gives CASMEGTYQPQHF. V usage is TRBV19 and J usage is TRBJ1-5, with D perhaps matching TRBD1 (5 bases). Trimming stripped 9 bases from V and 5 bases from J, with 14 bases between. The CDR3 contains 13 residues. From germline, CDR1 is LNHDA and CDR2 SQIVND (reference sequence).

This chain connects TRBV5-4 to TRBJ1-6; D possibly corresponds to TRBD1 (5 bases). CDR3 size: 15 residues. Between the trimmed V and J ends, which lost 0 bases and 5 bases, there was a span of 9 bases. Germline V gives CDR1 SGHNT, CDR2 YYREEE (reference sequence). The CDR3 DNA reads TGTGCCAGCAGCTTGGGTTCAGGGAATAATTCACCCCTCCACTTT. It is translated as CASSLGSGNNSPLHF.

This sequence joins TRBV30 and TRBJ1-5; a weak D match, TRBD1 (6 bases). The ends were cut back, 8 bases at V and 5 bases at J, with 16 bases in the middle. CDR1 and CDR2 from the germline V gene are GTSNPN and SVGIG (reference sequence). The CDR3 has 13 residues. CDR3 coding DNA: TGTGCCCTAAGGGGGGGCCGAGATCAGCCCCAGCATTTT. Translation gives CALRGGRDQPQHF.

This clone appeared a few times. Distinct nucleotide sequences in the sample also encode this CDR3. The chain has TRBV10-3 and TRBJ2-5, with D unresolved. Trimming took off 5 bases at V and 2 bases at J, with 3 bases between the two ends. The germline gives CDR1 ENHRY, CDR2 SYGVKD. This CDR3 region has 11 residues. CDR3 in DNA: TGTGCCATCAGTTCTCAAGAGACCCAGTACTTC. Protein: CAISSQETQYF.

The rearrangement uses TRBV5-1 and TRBJ2-7; unclear D gene. CDR1 is SGHRS and CDR2 is YFSETQ in the germline V gene. V was trimmed by 1 base and J by 7 bases, leaving 12 bases between them. This CDR3 contains 13 residues. CDR3: CASSLNFPGEQYF. Here the CDR3 DNA reads TGCGCCAGCAGCTTGAACTTCCCCGGGGAGCAGTACTTC.

The rearrangement uses TRBV19 and TRBJ1-5, with TRBD1 matching over 8 bases. The germline CDR1 and CDR2 sequences are LNHDA and SQIVND (reference sequence). The CDR3 extends over 15 amino acids. Trimming took 3 bases from V and 6 from J; bases not matched to a gene: 7. In DNA, the CDR3 is TGTGCCAGTAGTATTCCCAGGGGGCAGGGTCAGCCCCAGCATTTT. Translating gives CASSIPRGQGQPQHF.

The chain employs TRBV10-2 and TRBJ1-5, with D perhaps matching TRBD1 (6 bases). The CDR3 is 15 amino acids. V lost 4 bases, J lost 3 bases, and 13 bases lay in between. CDR1 WSHSY and CDR2 SAAADI come from the germline V gene. The chain's CDR3 is CASSAAWTANQPQHF. CDR3 sequence (DNA): TGCGCCAGCAGTGCAGCATGGACAGCCAATCAGCCCCAGCATTTT.

The V and J genes are TRBV6-6 and TRBJ1-2; 12 bases line up with TRBD1. The CDR3 is made up of 16 amino acids. The J segment lost 7 bases and the V segment lost 0 bases, leaving 6 bases of the junction unmatched. Germline lookup yields CDR1 MNHNY and CDR2 SVGAGI (reference sequence). As DNA, the CDR3 is TGTGCCAGCAGTTACTCGACGGGACAGGGGGCAGGTGGCTACACCTTC. Translating gives CASSYSTGQGAGGYTF.

Only a few counts were recorded for this clone. J is TRBJ2-7 and V is TRBV29-1; TRBD2 is a possible D gene (6 bases). Germline CDR1 is SQVTM and CDR2 is ANQGSEA. V lost 7 bases and J 3 bases, leaving 13 bases between the germline ends. The CDR3 totals 12 residues. CDR3 sequence: CSAVDYGYEQYF. CDR3 DNA sequence: TGCAGCGCTGTGGACTATGGCTACGAGCAGTACTTC.

The rearrangement joins TRBV6-5 to TRBJ2-5; 13 positions match TRBD2. With V trimmed by 4 bases and J by 5 bases, 7 bases remained unmatched. The CDR3 sequence is 16 residues long. Germline CDR1 reads MNHEY; CDR2 reads SVGAGI. The CDR3 spells CASSSLAGGPGETQYF. The CDR3 region has the DNA TGTGCCAGCAGTTCACTAGCGGGGGGGCCGGGGGAGACCCAGTACTTC.

V usage is TRBV9 and J usage is TRBJ1-6; D is undetermined. Germline CDR1 reads SGDLS; CDR2 reads YYNGEE. V was shortened by 4 bases and J by 5 bases, with 10 bases between the two germline ends. The CDR3 runs to 14 residues. The CDR3 region is CASSIRIDNSPLHF. CDR3 coding DNA: TGTGCCAGCAGCATCAGGATCGATAATTCACCCCTCCACTTT.

The chain recombines TRBV2 with TRBJ1-5; 7 bases are a match to TRBD1. After removal of 4 bases from V and 0 bases from J, the junction contained 3 bases not matched to a gene. CDR3 length: 15 residues. From germline, CDR1 is SNHLY and CDR2 FYNNEI. The chain's CDR3 is CASSAGQNSNQPQHF. CDR3 DNA: TGTGCCAGCAGTGCGGGACAGAATAGCAATCAGCCCCAGCATTTT.

V and J are TRBV28 and TRBJ2-7, with D tentatively TRBD1 (5 bases). The germline CDR1 and CDR2 sequences are MDHEN and SYDVKM. The CDR3 covers 13 residues. V was cut by 7 bases and J by 2 bases, with 12 bases left in between. CDR3 nucleotides: TGTGCCAGCACCATGACAGCACCCTACGAGCAGTACTTC. The encoded protein is CASTMTAPYEQYF.

Only a few counts were recorded for this clone. A read error may account for a junction end that differs from germline. The sample contains more than one DNA sequence encoding this CDR3. This sequence joins TRBV4-3 and TRBJ1-4; D might be TRBD1 (5 bases). Per the germline V gene, CDR1 is LGHNA and CDR2 is YSLEER. The CDR3 is 15 residues long. CDR3 loop: CASSQDRTGIEKLFF. The CDR3 coding sequence is TGCGCCAGCAGCCAAGACCGAACAGGTATCGAAAAACTGTTCTTT.

This clone has just a few counts. The chain joins TRBV9 to TRBJ1-5; D possibly corresponds to TRBD1 (5 bases). The CDR3 consists of 14 residues. Trimming shortened V by 3 bases and J by 3 bases, and 10 bases separated the two germline ends. Germline CDR1 SGDLS, CDR2 YYNGEE. The chain's CDR3 is CASSADSVNQPQHF. The CDR3 bases are TGTGCCAGCAGCGCCGACAGCGTCAATCAGCCCCAGCATTTT. Together with reference TRBV9 and TRBJ1-5, the CDR3 gives the full variable domain: DSGVTQTPKHLITATGQRVTLRCSPRSGDLSVYWYQQSLDQGLQFLIQYYNGEERAKGNILERFSAQQFPDLHSELNLSSLELGDSALYFCASSADSVNQPQHFGDGTRLSIL.

The V gene is TRBV27, the J gene TRBJ2-1, with TRBD1 as a possible D gene (5 bases). Germline CDR1 reads MNHEY; CDR2 reads SMNVEV (reference sequence). V was cut by 7 bases and J by 5 bases, with 18 bases left in between. The CDR3 contains 15 residues. CDR3 residues: CASTTGRGRNNEQFF. CDR3 in DNA: TGTGCCAGCACTACCGGAAGGGGCAGAAACAATGAGCAGTTCTTC.

This chain joins TRBV4-1 and TRBJ1-2; tentative D call: TRBD1 (6 bases). V was pared by 1 base and J by 3 bases, with 9 bases between. The CDR3 loop spans 14 amino acids. Germline CDR1 and CDR2: MGHRA and YSYEKL. Here the CDR3 reads CASSQVTGHYGYTF. The CDR3 nucleotides are TGCGCCAGCAGCCAAGTGACAGGACACTATGGCTACACCTTC.